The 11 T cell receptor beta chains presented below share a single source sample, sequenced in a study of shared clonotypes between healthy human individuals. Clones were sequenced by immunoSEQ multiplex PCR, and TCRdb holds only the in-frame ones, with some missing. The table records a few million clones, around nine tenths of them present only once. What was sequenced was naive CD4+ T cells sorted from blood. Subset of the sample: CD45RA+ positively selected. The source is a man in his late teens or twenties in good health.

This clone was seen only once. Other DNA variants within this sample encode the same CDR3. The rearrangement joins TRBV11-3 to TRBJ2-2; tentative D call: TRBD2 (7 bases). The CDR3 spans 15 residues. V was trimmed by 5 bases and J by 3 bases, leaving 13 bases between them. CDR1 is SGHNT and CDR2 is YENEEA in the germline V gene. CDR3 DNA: TGTGCCAGCAGCCTAGGGGGGAGGGACACCGGGGAGCTGTTTTTT. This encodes CASSLGGRDTGELFF.

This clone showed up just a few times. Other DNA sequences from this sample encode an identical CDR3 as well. The DNA of the CDR3 is TGTGCCTGGAGTTTCGAAAATCAGCCCCAGCATTTT. It codes for CAWSFENQPQHF. The chain links TRBV30 to TRBJ1-5; D not resolved. The CDR3 sequence is 12 residues long. With 2 bases removed from V and 4 bases from J, the gap between germline ends came to 6 bases. Germline V gene data show CDR1 as GTSNPN and CDR2 as SVGIG (reference sequence). The complete variable domain, with remaining parts taken from reference TRBV30 and TRBJ1-5, reads SQTIHQWPATLVQPVGSPLSLECTVEGTSNPNLYWYRQAAGRGLQLLFYSVGIGQISSEVPQNLSASRPQDRQFILSSKKLLLSDSGFYLCAWSFENQPQHFGDGTRLSIL.

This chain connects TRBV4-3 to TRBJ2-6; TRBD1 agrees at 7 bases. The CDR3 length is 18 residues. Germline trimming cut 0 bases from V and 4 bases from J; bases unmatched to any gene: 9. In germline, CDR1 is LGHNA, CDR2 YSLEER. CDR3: CASSQDAATGAGANVLTF. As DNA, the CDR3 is TGCGCCAGCAGCCAAGATGCGGCAACAGGGGCCGGGGCCAACGTCCTGACTTTC.

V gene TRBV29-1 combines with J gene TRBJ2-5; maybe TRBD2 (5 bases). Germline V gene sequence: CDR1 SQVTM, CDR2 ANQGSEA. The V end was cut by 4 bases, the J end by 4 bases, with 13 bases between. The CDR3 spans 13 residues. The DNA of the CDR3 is TGCAGCGTTGCGACTATGCTGCGAGAGACCCAGTACTTC. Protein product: CSVATMLRETQYF.

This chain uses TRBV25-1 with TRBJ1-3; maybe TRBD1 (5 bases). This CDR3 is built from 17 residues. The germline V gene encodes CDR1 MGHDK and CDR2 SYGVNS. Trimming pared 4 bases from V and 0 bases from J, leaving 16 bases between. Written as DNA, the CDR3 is TGTGCCAGCAGTGGACTGAAACAGGACATCTCTGGAAACACCATATATTTT. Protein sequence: CASSGLKQDISGNTIYF.

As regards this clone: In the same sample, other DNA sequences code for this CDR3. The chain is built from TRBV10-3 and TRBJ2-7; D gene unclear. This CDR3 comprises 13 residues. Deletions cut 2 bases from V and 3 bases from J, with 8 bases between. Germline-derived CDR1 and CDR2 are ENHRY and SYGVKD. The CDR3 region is CAISEAPGYEQYF. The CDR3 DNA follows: TGTGCCATCAGTGAGGCGCCCGGCTACGAGCAGTACTTC.

CDR3 in DNA: TGTGCCAGCAGTCGAGGAGAGGGGGGAACTGAAGCTTTCTTT. Amino acids: CASSRGEGGTEAFF. The V call is TRBV6-5, the J call TRBJ1-1, with TRBD1 as a possible D gene (6 bases). Trimming cost V 5 bases and J 5 bases, with 15 bases left between them. This CDR3 contains 14 residues. The germline V gene has CDR1 MNHEY and CDR2 SVGAGI.

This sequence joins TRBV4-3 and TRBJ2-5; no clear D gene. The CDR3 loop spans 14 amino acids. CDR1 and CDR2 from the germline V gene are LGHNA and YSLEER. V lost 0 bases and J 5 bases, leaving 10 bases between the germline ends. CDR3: CASSQDNLRETQYF. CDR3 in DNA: TGCGCCAGCAGCCAAGATAATCTCAGGGAGACCCAGTACTTC.

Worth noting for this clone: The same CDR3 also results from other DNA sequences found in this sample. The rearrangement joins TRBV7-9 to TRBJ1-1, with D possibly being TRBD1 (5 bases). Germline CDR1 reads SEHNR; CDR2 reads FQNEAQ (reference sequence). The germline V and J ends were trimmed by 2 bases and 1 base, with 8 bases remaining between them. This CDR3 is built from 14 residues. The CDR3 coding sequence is TGTGCCAGCAGCTTAACGGGGGGGAACACTGAAGCTTTCTTT. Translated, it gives CASSLTGGNTEAFF.

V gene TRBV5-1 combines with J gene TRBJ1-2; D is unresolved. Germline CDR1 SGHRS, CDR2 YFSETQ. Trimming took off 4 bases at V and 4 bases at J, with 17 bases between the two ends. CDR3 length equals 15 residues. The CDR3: CASSTDAPFGYGYTF. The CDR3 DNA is TGCGCCAGCAGCACTGACGCGCCTTTTGGCTATGGCTACACCTTC.

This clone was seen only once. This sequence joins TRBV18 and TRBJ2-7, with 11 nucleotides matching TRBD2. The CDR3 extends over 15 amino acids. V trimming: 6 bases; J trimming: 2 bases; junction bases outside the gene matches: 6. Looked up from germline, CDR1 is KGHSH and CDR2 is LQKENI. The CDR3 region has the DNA TGTGCCAGCTCCACCGGGACTAGCGGCACCTACGAGCAGTACTTC. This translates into CASSTGTSGTYEQYF.